This T cell receptor beta chain was sequenced in a study of blood T cell repertoires in COVID-19. Study at large: Spain, Italy and the United States supplied samples that represented acute and convalescent COVID-19.

The method was immunoSEQ multiplex PCR; TCRdb's version includes in-frame clones alone and lacks a portion of them. The data show about 230,000 clones, roughly 76% seen once. This CDR3 is 14 amino acids long. The V gene's germline CDR1 is SGHRS and CDR2 YFSETQ. The germline V and J ends were trimmed by 4 bases and 3 bases, with 13 bases remaining between them. Patients in Seattle were enrolled during active infection, then followed longitudinally. The clonotype was recovered from a woman aged 80 or over with COVID-19, enrolled during active disease. J is TRBJ2-5 and V is TRBV5-1, with D possibly being TRBD2 (6 bases). Material for sequencing was peripheral blood. This CDR3 is CASSPGGIEETQYF. The CDR3 coding sequence is TGCGCCAGCAGCCCCGGCGGGATAGAAGAGACCCAGTACTTC.